This TCR beta chain stems from a study of blood T cell repertoires in COVID-19. Study overall: The samples span acute and convalescent COVID-19 from the United States, Italy and Spain. T cells, B-cell-depleted T cells, or PBMCs supplied cDNA or gDNA.

Germline V CDR1 and CDR2: MNHEY, SVGAGI. J was trimmed by 10 bases and V by 4 bases; bases with no gene match: 12. This CDR3 has 15 amino acids. Authors' analysis steps: From reference gene primer amplification, estimates of nucleated cell counts were derived. TCRdb's copy holds only in-frame clones and misses some; the assay was immunoSEQ multiplex PCR. V, J and clone size reflect that table, while D and trimming were determined from the DNA. The sample lists roughly 260,000 clones; 75% to 90% were seen once. Individuals aged about 18 to 89 years were recruited from 24 US areas. The receptor was derived from a woman aged 25 to 39 with acute COVID-19. Source material: PBMCs or T cells enriched from blood (not recorded which). The gene calls are TRBV6-5 and TRBJ1-4; 7 nucleotides agree with TRBD1. CDR3 in amino acids: CASSSAGQLIRKLFF. CDR3 DNA: TGTGCCAGCAGTTCCGCGGGACAGCTTATTCGAAAACTGTTTTTT.